The T cell receptor (beta chain) described here comes from a study of circulating and synovial CD4+ cells in juvenile arthritis. Study conclusions and caveats: These blood cells shared more CDR3 sequences with synovium than bulk blood. Measured synovium overlap likely understates the true shared repertoire.

Samples derive from patients with active juvenile idiopathic arthritis. The V gene's germline CDR1 is MNHEY and CDR2 SMNVEV (reference sequence). The CDR3 runs to 16 residues. With V trimmed by 2 bases and J by 4 bases, 5 bases remained unmatched. A remark on this clone: What it recognizes is unknown.

Data came from immunoSEQ multiplex PCR; TCRdb stores just in-frame clones and leaves some out. The table records under 40,000 clones, around 93% of them present only once. V is TRBV27 and J is TRBJ2-2; 9 bases match TRBD2. The receptor's source is a human donor with juvenile idiopathic arthritis. Sequences were obtained from CD4+ T cells from blood. In DNA form, the CDR3 reads TGTGCCAGCAGTTTAAGGCTAGCGGGAATCACCGGGGAGCTGTTTTTT. Its protein product is CASSLRLAGITGELFF.